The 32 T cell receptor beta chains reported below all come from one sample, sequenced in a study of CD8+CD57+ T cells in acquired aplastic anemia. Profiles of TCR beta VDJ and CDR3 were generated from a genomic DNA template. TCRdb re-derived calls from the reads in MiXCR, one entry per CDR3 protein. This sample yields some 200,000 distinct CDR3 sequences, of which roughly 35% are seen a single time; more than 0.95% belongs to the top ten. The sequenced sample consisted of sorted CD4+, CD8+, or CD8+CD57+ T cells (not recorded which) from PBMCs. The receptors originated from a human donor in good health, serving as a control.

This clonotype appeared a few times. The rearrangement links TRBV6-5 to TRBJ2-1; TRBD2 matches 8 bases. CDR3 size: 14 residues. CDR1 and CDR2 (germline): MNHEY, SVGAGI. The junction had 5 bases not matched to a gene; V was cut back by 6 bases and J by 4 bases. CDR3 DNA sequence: TGTGCCAGCAGGGCTAGCGGGTTTTACAATGAGCAGTTCTTC. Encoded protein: CASRASGFYNEQFF.

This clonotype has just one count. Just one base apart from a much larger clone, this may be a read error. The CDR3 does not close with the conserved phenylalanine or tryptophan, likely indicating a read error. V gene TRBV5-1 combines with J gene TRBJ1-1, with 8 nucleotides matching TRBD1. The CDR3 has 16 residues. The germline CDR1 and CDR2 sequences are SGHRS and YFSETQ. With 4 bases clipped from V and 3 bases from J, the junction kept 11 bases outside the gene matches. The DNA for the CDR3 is TGCGCCAGCAGCGCCCGAGACAGGGGCCAGTACACTGAAGCTTTCCTT. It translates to CASSARDRGQYTEAFL.

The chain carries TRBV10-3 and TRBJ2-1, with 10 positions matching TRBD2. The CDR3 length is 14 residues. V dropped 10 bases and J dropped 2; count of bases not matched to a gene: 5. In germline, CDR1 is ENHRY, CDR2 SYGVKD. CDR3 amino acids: CATTGTSAYNEQFF. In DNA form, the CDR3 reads TGTGCCACAACCGGGACTAGCGCCTACAATGAGCAGTTCTTC.

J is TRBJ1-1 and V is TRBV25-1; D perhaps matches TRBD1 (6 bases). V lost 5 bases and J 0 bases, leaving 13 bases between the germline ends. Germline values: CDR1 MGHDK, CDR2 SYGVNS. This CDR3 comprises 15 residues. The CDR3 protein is CASSQSGHLNTEAFF. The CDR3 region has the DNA TGTGCCAGCAGTCAGTCGGGACACCTGAACACTGAAGCTTTCTTT. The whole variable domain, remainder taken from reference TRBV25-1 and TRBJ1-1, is EADIYQTPRYLVIGTGKKITLECSQTMGHDKMYWYQQDPGMELHLIHYSYGVNSTEKGDLSSESTVSRIRTEHFPLTLESARPSHTSQYLCASSQSGHLNTEAFFGQGTRLTVV.

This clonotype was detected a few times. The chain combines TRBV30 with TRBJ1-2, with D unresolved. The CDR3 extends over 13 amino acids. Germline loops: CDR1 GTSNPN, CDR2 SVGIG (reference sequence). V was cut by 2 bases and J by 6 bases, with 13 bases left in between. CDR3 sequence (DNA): TGTGCCTGGAGTTTCGGTTACGGAGATGGCTACACCTTC. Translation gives CAWSFGYGDGYTF.

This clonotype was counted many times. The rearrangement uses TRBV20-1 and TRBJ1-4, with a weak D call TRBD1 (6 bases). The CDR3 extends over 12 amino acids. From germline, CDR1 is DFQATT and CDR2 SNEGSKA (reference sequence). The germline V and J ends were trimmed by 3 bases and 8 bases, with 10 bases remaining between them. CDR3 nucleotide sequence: TGCAGTGCTAGGCGGGGGCCGGAAAAACTGTTTTTT. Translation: CSARRGPEKLFF.

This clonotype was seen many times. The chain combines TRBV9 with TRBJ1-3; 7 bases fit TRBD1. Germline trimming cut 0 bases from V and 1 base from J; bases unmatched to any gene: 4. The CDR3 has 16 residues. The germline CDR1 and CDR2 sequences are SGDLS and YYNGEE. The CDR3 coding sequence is TGTGCCAGCAGCGTAGGACAGGGATTATCTGGAAACACCATATATTTT. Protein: CASSVGQGLSGNTIYF. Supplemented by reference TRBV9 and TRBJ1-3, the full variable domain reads DSGVTQTPKHLITATGQRVTLRCSPRSGDLSVYWYQQSLDQGLQFLIQYYNGEERAKGNILERFSAQQFPDLHSELNLSSLELGDSALYFCASSVGQGLSGNTIYFGEGSWLTVV.

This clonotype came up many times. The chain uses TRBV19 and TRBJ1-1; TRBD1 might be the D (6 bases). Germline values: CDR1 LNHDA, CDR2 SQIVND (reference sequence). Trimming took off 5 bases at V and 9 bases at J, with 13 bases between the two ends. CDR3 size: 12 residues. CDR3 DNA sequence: TGTGCCAGTAGTGGGGGGGCCCTGAAAGCTTTCTTT. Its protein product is CASSGGALKAFF.

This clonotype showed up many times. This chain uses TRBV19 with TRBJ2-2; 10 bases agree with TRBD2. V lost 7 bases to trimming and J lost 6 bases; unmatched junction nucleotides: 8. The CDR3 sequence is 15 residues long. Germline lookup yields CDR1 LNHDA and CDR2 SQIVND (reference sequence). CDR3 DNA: TGTGCCAGTACACGTCAGCGGGGGGGCCCCGGGGAGCTGTTTTTT. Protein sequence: CASTRQRGGPGELFF.

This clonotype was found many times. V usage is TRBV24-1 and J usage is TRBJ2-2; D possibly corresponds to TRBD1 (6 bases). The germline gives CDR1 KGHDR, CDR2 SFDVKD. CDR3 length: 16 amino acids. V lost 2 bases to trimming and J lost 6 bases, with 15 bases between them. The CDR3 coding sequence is TGTGCCACCAGTGATTCCCGTACAGGGTACTCCGGGGAGCTGTTTTTT. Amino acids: CATSDSRTGYSGELFF.

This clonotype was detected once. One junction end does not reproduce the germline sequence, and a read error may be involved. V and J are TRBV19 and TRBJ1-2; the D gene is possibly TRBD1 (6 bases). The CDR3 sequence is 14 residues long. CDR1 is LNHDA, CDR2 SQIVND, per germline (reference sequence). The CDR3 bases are TGTGCCAGTGGTATAACCCCGGGACAATATGGCTACGCCTTC. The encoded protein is CASGITPGQYGYAF.

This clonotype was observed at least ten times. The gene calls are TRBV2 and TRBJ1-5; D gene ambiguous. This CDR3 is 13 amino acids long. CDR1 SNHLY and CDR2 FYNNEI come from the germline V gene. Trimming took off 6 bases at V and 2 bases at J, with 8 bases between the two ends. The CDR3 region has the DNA TGTGCCAGCAGAGCAGACGGCAATCAGCCCCAGCATTTT. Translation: CASRADGNQPQHF.

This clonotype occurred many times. The CDR3 here is CASSMENYGYTF. Written as DNA, the CDR3 is TGTGCCAGTAGTATGGAGAACTATGGCTACACCTTC. The J gene is TRBJ1-2, the V gene TRBV19; D not certain. CDR3 length equals 12 residues. V gave up 3 bases and J gave up 2 bases, with 4 bases separating them. Germline-derived CDR1 and CDR2 are LNHDA and SQIVND (reference sequence).

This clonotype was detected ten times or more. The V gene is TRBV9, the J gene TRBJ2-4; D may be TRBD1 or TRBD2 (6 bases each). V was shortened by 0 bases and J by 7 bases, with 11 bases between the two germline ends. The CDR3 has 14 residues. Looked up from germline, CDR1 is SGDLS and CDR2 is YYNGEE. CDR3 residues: CASSVGTGRNIQYF. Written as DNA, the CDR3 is TGTGCCAGCAGCGTAGGAACAGGGAGGAACATTCAGTACTTC.

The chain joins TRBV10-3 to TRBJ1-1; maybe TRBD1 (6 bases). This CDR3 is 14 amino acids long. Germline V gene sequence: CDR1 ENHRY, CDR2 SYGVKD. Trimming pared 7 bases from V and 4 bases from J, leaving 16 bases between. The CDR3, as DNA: TGTGCCATCAACGAACAGGGCAGGGGCACTGAAGCTTTCTTT. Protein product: CAINEQGRGTEAFF.

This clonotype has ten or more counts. The CDR3 nucleotides read TGTGCCAGCAGTGAATCAGGACAGGCCAAGTGGGTGAACACTGAAGCTTTCTTT. This gives the protein CASSESGQAKWVNTEAFF. This sequence joins TRBV25-1 and TRBJ1-1; 7 bases agree with TRBD1. The CDR3 loop spans 18 amino acids. CDR1 and CDR2 from the germline V gene are MGHDK and SYGVNS. The junction had 11 bases not matched to a gene; V was cut back by 1 base and J by 0 bases.

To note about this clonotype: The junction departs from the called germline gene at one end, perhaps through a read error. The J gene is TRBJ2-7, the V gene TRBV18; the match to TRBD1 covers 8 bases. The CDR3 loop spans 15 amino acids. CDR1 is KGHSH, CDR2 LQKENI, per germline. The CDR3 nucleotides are TGTGCCTGCTCACCTTTACCAGGGGGCCGTTACGAGCAGTACTTC. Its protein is CACSPLPGGRYEQYF.

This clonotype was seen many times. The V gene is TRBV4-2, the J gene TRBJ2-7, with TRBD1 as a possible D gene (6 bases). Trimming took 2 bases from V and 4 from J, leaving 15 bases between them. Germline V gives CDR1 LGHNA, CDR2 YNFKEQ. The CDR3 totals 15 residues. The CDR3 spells CASSQRPGDGYEQYF. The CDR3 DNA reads TGTGCCAGCAGCCAACGGCCAGGGGATGGATACGAGCAGTACTTC.

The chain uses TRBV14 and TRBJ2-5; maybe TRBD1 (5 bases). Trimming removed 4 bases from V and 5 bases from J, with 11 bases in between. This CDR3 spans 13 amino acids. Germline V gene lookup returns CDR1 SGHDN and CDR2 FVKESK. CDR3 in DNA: TGTGCCAGCAGCCCTGGACATAAGGAGACCCAGTACTTC. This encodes CASSPGHKETQYF.

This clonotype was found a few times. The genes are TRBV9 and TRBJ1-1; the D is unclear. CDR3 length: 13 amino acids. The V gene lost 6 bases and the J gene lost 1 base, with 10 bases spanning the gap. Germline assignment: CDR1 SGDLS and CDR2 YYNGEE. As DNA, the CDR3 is TGTGCCAGCAACCTAACGCCGAACACTGAAGCTTTCTTT. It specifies CASNLTPNTEAFF.

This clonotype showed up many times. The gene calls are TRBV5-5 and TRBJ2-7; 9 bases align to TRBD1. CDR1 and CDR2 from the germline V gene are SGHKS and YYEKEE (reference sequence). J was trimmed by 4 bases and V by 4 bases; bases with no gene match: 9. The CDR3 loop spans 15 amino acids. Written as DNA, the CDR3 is TGTGCCAGCAGCCCGATCGGGACAGGGTTATACGAGCAGTACTTC. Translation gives CASSPIGTGLYEQYF.

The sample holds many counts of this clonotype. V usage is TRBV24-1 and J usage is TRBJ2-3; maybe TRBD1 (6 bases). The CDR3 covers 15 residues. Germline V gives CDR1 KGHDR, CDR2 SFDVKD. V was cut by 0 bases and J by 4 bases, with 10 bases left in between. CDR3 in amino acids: CATSDLGRGADTQYF. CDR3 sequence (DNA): TGTGCCACCAGTGATTTGGGCAGGGGAGCAGATACGCAGTATTTT.

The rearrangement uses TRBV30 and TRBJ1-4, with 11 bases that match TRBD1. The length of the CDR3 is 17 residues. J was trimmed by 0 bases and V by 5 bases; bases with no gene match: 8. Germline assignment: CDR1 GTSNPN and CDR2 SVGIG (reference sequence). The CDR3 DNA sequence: TGTGCCTGGGGTGGGGGACAGGGGGTAGCAACTAATGAAAAACTGTTTTTT. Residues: CAWGGGQGVATNEKLFF.

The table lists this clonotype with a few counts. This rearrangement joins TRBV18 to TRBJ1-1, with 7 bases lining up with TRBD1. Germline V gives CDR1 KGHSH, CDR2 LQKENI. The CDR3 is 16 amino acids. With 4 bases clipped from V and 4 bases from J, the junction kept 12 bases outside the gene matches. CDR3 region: CASSLNRQGASTEAFF. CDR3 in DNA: TGTGCCAGCTCACTTAACCGACAGGGCGCGAGCACTGAAGCTTTCTTT. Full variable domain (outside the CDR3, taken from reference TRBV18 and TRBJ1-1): NAGVMQNPRHLVRRRGQEARLRCSPMKGHSHVYWYRQLPEEGLKFMVYLQKENIIDESGMPKERFSAEFPKEGPSILRIQQVVRGDSAAYFCASSLNRQGASTEAFFGQGTRLTVV.

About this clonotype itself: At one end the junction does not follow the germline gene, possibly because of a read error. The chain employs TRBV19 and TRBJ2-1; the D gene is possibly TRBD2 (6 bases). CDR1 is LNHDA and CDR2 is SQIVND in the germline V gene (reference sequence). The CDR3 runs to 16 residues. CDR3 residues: CASGIDAGIVYNEQFF. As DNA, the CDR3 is TGTGCCAGTGGTATAGACGCGGGGATCGTATACAATGAGCAGTTCTTC.

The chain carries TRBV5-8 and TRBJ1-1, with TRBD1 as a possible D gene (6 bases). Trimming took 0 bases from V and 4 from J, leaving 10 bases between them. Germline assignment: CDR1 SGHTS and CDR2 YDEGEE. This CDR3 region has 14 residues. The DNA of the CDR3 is TGTGCCAGCAGCTTGGCCGGGACATTCACTGAAGCTTTCTTT. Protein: CASSLAGTFTEAFF.

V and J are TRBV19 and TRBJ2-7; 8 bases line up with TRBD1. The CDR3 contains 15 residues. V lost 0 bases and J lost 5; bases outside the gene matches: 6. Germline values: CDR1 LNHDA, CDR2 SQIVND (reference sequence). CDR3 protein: CASSIEGRGQDEQYF. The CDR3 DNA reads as TGTGCCAGTAGTATAGAAGGCAGGGGGCAAGACGAGCAGTACTTC.

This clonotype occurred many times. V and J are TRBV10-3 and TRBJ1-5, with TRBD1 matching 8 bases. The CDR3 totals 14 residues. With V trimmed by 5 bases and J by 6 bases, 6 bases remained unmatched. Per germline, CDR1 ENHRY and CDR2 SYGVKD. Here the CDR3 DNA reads TGTGCCATCAGTATGGACAGGGTCGGTCAGCCCCAGCATTTT. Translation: CAISMDRVGQPQHF.

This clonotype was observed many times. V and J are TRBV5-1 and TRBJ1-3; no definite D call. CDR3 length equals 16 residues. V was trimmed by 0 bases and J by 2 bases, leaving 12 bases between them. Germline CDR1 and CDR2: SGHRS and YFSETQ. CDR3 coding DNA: TGCGCCAGCAGCTTGGGTCCTGACGGCACTGGAAACACCATATATTTT. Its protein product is CASSLGPDGTGNTIYF.

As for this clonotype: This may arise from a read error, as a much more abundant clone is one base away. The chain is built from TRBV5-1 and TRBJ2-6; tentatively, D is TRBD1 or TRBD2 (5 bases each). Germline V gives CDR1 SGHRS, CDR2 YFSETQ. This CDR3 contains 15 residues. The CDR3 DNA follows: TGCGCCAGCAGCCCTATCGGGGCTGGGGCCAACATCCTGACTTTC. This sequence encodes CASSPIGAGANILTF.

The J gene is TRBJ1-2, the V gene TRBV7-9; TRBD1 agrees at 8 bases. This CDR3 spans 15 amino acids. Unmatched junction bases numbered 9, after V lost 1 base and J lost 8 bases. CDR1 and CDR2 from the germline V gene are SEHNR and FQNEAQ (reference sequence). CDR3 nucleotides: TGTGCCAGCAGCTTAGGTTTGGCAGGGGGCAGCGGCTACACCTTC. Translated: CASSLGLAGGSGYTF.

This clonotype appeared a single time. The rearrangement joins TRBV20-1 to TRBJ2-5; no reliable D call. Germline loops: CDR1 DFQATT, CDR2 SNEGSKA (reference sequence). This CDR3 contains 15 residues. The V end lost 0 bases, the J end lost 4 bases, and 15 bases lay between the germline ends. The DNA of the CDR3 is TGCAGTGCTAGAGATCGGGTCCTATCCATAGAGACCCAGTACTTC. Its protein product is CSARDRVLSIETQYF.